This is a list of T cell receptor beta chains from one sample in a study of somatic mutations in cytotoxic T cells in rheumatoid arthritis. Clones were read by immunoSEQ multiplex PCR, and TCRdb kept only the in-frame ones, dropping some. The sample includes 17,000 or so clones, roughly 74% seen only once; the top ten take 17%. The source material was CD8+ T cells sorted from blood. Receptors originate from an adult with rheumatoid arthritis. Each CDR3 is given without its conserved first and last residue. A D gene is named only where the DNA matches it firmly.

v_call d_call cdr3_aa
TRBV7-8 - ASSPYILGVSNTGELF
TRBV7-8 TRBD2 ASSSLAGGTDTQY
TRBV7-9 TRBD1 ASSLRPGTGPYEQY
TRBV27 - ASSLGGLGSGELF
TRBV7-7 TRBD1 ARGTGKVPYGYT
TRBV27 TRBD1 ANRDRAPPLF
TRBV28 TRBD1 ASRPRDRGGNEKLF
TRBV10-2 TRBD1 ASSAPGTGFVSQPQH
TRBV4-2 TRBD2 ASSQGTSGGPDTQY
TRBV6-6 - ASSLTGGPLYGYT
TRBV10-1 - ASSPGYDTEAF
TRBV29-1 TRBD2 SVGTSGSSYEQY
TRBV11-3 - ASSPRDRGNNEQF
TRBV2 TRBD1 ASIGAGGRSSYEQY
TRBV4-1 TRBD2 ASSQGRSGGTDTQY
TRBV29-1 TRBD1 SVEVRQGLGYEQY
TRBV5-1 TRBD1 ASSPPGQLNTEAF
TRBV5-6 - ASSLEPADYTEAF
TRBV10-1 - ASSGTSAYEQY
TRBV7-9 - ASSFGVLHKETQY
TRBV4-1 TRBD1 ASSPDRGLLNSPLH
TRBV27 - ASSVGAFYNSPLH
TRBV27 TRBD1 ASSPATGGNYEQY
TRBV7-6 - ASSFPPGTGELF
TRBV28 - ASSLALGGGTQY
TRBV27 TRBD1 ASRGGQANYGYT
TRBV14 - ASSLRGPGINEQF
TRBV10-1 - ASSDGLQETQY
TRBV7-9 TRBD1 ASSKQRQGAKNEQF
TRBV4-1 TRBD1 ASSHRTGYGYT
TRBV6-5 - ASSYVGTGTQY
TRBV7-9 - ASRGELSYNSPLH
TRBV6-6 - ASSPGGTHEQY
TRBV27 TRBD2 ASSRPYPGRGFSVGELF
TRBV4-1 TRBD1 ASSQLGQYQETQY
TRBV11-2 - ASSFSPSNEQY
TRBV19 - ASSPGGLSSYEQY
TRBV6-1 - ASTDGLIYEQY
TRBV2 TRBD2 ASSERGGGTGELF
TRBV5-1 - ASSLGDGSSYEQY